This T cell receptor (beta chain) emerged from a study of CD8 T cell repertoires and HIV-1 epitope variants. Trimming took 0 bases from V and 1 from J, leaving 6 bases between them. This CDR3 has 14 residues. Looked up from germline, CDR1 is MNHEY and CDR2 is SVGAGI. Profiled with immunoSEQ multiplex PCR; TCRdb holds only in-frame clones, not every one. The sample carries 4,700 or so clones, about 67% recorded once. As concerns this clone: Its specificity is unknown.

The sample was cultured CD8+ T cells derived from PBMCs. The sequence was obtained from a male donor with HIV. The V gene is TRBV6-5, the J gene TRBJ1-1; no clear D gene. DNA for the CDR3: TGTGCCAGCAGTTACTCGTACAGGAACACTGAAGCTTTCTTT. This codes for CASSYSYRNTEAFF.